This T cell receptor beta chain was identified during a study of blood T cell repertoires in COVID-19. Original processing methods: Reference gene primer amplification gave estimated nucleated cell counts. The assay was immunoSEQ multiplex PCR, and TCRdb's table has in-frame clones only and misses some. That table is the source of V, J and clone size, and D and trimming were worked out from the DNA. The sample lists hundreds of thousands of clones, about 88% occurring once. Germline V gene lookup returns CDR1 SGHVS and CDR2 FNYEAQ. CDR3 length equals 15 residues. After removal of 3 bases from V and 2 bases from J, the junction contained 2 bases not matched to a gene.

The source material was PBMCs or T cells enriched from blood (not recorded which). The source of this sequence is a man in his 60s who had recovered from COVID-19. The V gene is TRBV7-6, the J gene TRBJ2-1; 9 bases agree with TRBD1. CDR3 coding DNA: TGTGCCAGCAGCTTGGGGGACAGGGCCTACAATGAGCAGTTCTTC. Its protein product is CASSLGDRAYNEQFF.